The rows below give T cell receptor beta chains drawn from one sample of a study of blood T cell repertoires in COVID-19. Sequencing used immunoSEQ multiplex PCR; TCRdb keeps in-frame clones, though not all of them. This table has more than 85,000 clones, roughly 76% appearing once. The sequencing sample was made of peripheral blood. These TCRs come from a woman aged 70-85 years with acute or convalescent COVID-19. Both conserved end residues are part of each CDR3. A D gene is named only where the DNA matches it firmly. Clone size is shown for a subset of rows, as once, few, many or a class of expanded clone.

>TRBJ2-7|.|TRBV5-1|TRBD1
CASSGTGGSYEQYF
TGCGCCAGCAGCGGGACAGGGGGTTCCTACGAGCAGTACTTC
>TRBJ1-3|.|TRBV25-1|.
CASSESRAYSGNTIYF
TGTGCCAGCAGTGAGAGCAGGGCCTACTCTGGAAACACCATATATTTT
>TRBJ2-1|.|TRBV28|TRBD1
CASSTGTGRTRKLNEQFF
TGTGCCAGCAGTACCGGGACAGGGAGGACTAGAAAATTAAATGAGCAGTTCTTC
>TRBJ1-2|few|TRBV4-1|.
CASSLGPAGYGYTF
TGCGCCAGCAGTCTTGGCCCCGCAGGCTATGGCTACACCTTC
>TRBJ2-1|.|TRBV10-2|.
CASSDQGSYNEQFF
TGCGCCAGCAGTGACCAGGGGTCCTACAATGAGCAGTTCTTC
>TRBJ2-7|.|TRBV6-5|TRBD1
CASSRTGTYEQYF
TGTGCCAGCAGTCGGACAGGGACCTACGAGCAGTACTTC
>TRBJ1-1|.|TRBV9|.
CASSVEGGDTEAFF
TGTGCCAGCAGCGTAGAGGGGGGGGACACTGAAGCTTTCTTT
>TRBJ2-1|.|TRBV27|TRBD2
CASSLFPSGINNEQFF
TGTGCCAGCAGTTTATTCCCTAGCGGGATAAACAATGAGCAGTTCTTC
>TRBJ2-7|.|TRBV6-5|TRBD1
CASSHRDRAYEQYF
TGTGCCAGCAGTCACCGGGACAGGGCCTACGAGCAGTACTTC
>TRBJ1-4|.|TRBV4-3|TRBD1
CASSLYRGTNEKLFF
TGCGCCAGCAGCCTGTACAGGGGGACTAATGAAAAACTGTTTTTT
>TRBJ1-1|many|TRBV30|.
CAWSLGHANTEAFF
TGTGCCTGGAGCCTCGGACACGCGAACACTGAAGCTTTCTTT
>TRBJ1-2|few|TRBV28|.
CASSFTRGGDFRGYTF
.
>TRBJ2-4|once|TRBV11-2|TRBD1
CASSIKGAGNIQYF
TGTGCCAGCAGTATTAAGGGGGCGGGAAACATTCAGTACTTC
>TRBJ2-7|.|TRBV6-1|TRBD1
CASSDLQGSRYEQYF
TGTGCCAGCAGTGATTTACAGGGGAGTCGCTACGAGCAGTACTTC
>TRBJ1-4|once|TRBV2|.
CASSEEDPGWKLFF
TGTGCCAGCAGTGAAGAAGATCCGGGGTGGAAACTGTTTTTT
>TRBJ1-4|.|TRBV19|TRBD1
CATRGPSEKLFF
TGTGCCACCAGGGGGCCGAGTGAAAAACTGTTTTTT
>TRBJ2-7|.|TRBV4-3|.
CASSQERGYEQYF
TGCGCCAGCAGCCAAGAGAGAGGTTACGAGCAGTACTTC
>TRBJ2-2|.|TRBV2|TRBD2
CASTSGTSVKNTGELFF
TGTGCCAGCACCTCCGGGACTAGCGTCAAGAACACCGGGGAGCTGTTTTTT
>TRBJ1-1|once|TRBV29-1|.
CSVDRGGITEAFF
TGCAGCGTTGACAGGGGTGGAATCACTGAAGCTTTCTTT
>TRBJ1-5|.|TRBV28|TRBD1
CASSPDRGNQPQHF
TGTGCCAGCAGCCCGGACAGGGGCAATCAGCCCCAGCATTTT
>TRBJ2-3|once|TRBV5-1|.
CASSRGDTQYF
TGCGCCAGCAGTAGGGGAGATACGCAGTATTTT
>TRBJ2-7|.|TRBV12-5|.
CASGLEGAREQYF
TGTGCTAGTGGTTTGGAAGGGGCGCGGGAGCAGTACTTC
>TRBJ1-2|.|TRBV6-6|.
CASSPQGRRAYGYTF
TGTGCCAGCAGCCCCCAGGGGCGCAGGGCCTATGGCTACACCTTC
>TRBJ2-1|.|TRBV5-1|.
CASSLTPGQYSYNEQFF
TGCGCCAGCAGCTTGACCCCGGGACAATATAGCTACAATGAGCAGTTCTTC
>TRBJ1-1|.|TRBV3-1/TRBV3-2|.
CASSQGRDRWSAFF
TGTGCCAGCAGCCAAGGGAGGGACCGCTGGTCGGCTTTCTTT
>TRBJ2-5|.|TRBV7-2|TRBD2
CASIASGSHETQYF
TGTGCCAGCATCGCTAGCGGGAGCCATGAGACCCAGTACTTC
>TRBJ2-2|.|TRBV3-1/TRBV3-2|.
CASSQTGVTGELFF
TGTGCCAGCAGCCAGACGGGAGTCACCGGGGAGCTGTTTTTT
>TRBJ2-1|.|TRBV4-2|.
CASSLPSETNEQFF
TGTGCCAGCAGCCTCCCATCCGAAACTAATGAGCAGTTCTTC
>TRBJ1-3|.|TRBV6-5|.
CASSLQFSGNTIYF
TGTGCCAGCAGTTTACAGTTCTCTGGAAACACCATATATTTT
>TRBJ2-7|.|TRBV28|.
CASSLLRGDMIYEQYF
TGTGCCAGCAGCCTTCTTCGAGGGGACATGATATACGAGCAGTACTTC
>TRBJ2-1|.|TRBV2|TRBD2
CASSERASGSSLLGNEQFF
TGTGCCAGCAGTGAAAGGGCTAGCGGGAGTTCCCTCCTAGGGAATGAGCAGTTCTTC
>TRBJ2-1|once|TRBV6-5|TRBD2
CASSYGRERGYNEQFF
TGTGCCAGCAGTTACGGGCGGGAGAGGGGATACAATGAGCAGTTCTTC
>TRBJ2-5|.|TRBV15|TRBD1
CATGDRGLGETQYF
TGTGCCACAGGCGACAGGGGGCTGGGAGAGACCCAGTACTTC
>TRBJ2-2|.|TRBV19|TRBD2
CASSGLAGVNTGELFF
TGTGCCAGTAGTGGACTAGCGGGAGTAAACACCGGGGAGCTGTTTTTT
>TRBJ2-1|.|TRBV30|.
CAWSGGGRLGVNEQFF
TGTGCCTGGAGTGGGGGGGGCAGACTGGGAGTGAATGAGCAGTTCTTC
>TRBJ2-2|.|TRBV10-3|.
CAISLAATANTGELFF
TGTGCCATCAGCTTAGCGGCAACCGCGAACACCGGGGAGCTGTTTTTT
>TRBJ2-3|.|TRBV28|.
CASSFTVAVTDTQYF
TGTGCCAGCAGTTTCACGGTAGCCGTCACAGATACGCAGTATTTT
>TRBJ2-1|.|TRBV27|TRBD2
CASSMGRIAGGSYNEQFF
TGTGCCAGCAGTATGGGGCGAATAGCGGGAGGTTCCTACAATGAGCAGTTCTTC
>TRBJ2-7|.|TRBV9|TRBD2
CASSVGVAGTEQYF
TGTGCCAGCAGCGTAGGGGTAGCGGGGACCGAGCAGTACTTC
>TRBJ1-4|once|TRBV30|.
CAWSVPGRVNEKLFF
TGTGCCTGGAGTGTACCGGGCAGGGTGAATGAAAAACTGTTTTTT
>TRBJ2-7|few|TRBV6-5|TRBD2
CASNSVTSPTYEQYF
TGTGCCAGCAATTCCGTGACTAGCCCTACCTACGAGCAGTACTTC
>TRBJ1-2|.|TRBV10-3|TRBD1
CAISNGQGSGVGHTF
TGTGCCATCAGCAATGGACAGGGTTCGGGGGTGGGTCACACCTTC
>TRBJ2-3|.|TRBV30|TRBD1
CAWSVRTGSRTDTQYF
TGTGCCTGGAGTGTACGGACAGGTTCTCGCACAGATACGCAGTATTTT
>TRBJ1-4|.|TRBV28|TRBD1
CASSPTGGGSGEKLFF
TGTGCCAGCAGTCCCACAGGGGGGGGGTCTGGAGAAAAACTGTTTTTT
>TRBJ2-1|.|TRBV3-1/TRBV3-2|TRBD2
CASSRTSSGSSYNEQFF
TGTGCCAGCAGCAGGACTTCAAGCGGGAGCTCCTACAATGAGCAGTTCTTC
>TRBJ1-5|.|TRBV6-2/TRBV6-3|TRBD1
CASSYSTGADQPQHF
TGTGCCAGCAGTTACTCGACAGGGGCGGATCAGCCCCAGCATTTT